The clone carrying this TCR beta chain showed up just a few times. This sample stems from a study of blood T cell repertoires in COVID-19. The CDR3 length is 15 residues. CDR1 and CDR2 from the germline V gene are LGHDT and YNNKEL (reference sequence). Losses at the gene ends were 0 bases for V and 5 bases for J; bases not matched to a gene: 5. Clones were sequenced by immunoSEQ multiplex PCR, and TCRdb holds only the in-frame ones, with some missing. The data contain approximately 150,000 clones, more than 70% of them singletons. The TCR was taken from a man aged 55 to 70 who had recovered from COVID-19. The specimen was PBMCs or T cells enriched from blood (not recorded which). The J gene is TRBJ2-7, the V gene TRBV3-1 (or the pseudogene TRBV3-2), with 9 positions matching TRBD1. CDR3 protein: CASSQDGTGYHEQYF. Written as DNA, the CDR3 is TGTGCCAGCAGCCAAGATGGGACAGGGTACCACGAGCAGTACTTC.